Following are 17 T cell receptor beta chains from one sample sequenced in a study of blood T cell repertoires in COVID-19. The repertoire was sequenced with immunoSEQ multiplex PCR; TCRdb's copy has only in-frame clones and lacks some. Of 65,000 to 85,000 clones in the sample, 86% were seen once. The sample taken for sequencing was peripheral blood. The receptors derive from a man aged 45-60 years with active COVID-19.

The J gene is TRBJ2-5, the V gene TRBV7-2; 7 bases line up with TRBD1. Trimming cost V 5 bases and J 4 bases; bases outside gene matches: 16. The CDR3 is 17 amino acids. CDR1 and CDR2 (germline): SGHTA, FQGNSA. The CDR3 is CASSRGGSRGPRETQYF. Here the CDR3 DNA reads TGTGCCAGCAGCCGTGGTGGTAGTAGGGGGCCACGAGAGACCCAGTACTTC.

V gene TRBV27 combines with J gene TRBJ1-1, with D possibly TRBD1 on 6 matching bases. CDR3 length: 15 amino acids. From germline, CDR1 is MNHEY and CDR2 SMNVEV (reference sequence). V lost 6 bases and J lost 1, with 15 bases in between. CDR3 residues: CASRPTGTRNTEAFF. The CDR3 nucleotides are TGTGCCAGCAGACCAACCGGGACAAGGAACACTGAAGCTTTCTTT.

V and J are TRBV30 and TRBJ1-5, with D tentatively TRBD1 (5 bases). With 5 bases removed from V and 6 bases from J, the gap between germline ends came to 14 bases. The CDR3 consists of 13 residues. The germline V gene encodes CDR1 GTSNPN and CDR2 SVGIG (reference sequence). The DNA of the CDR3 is TGTGCCTGGGCGGCGCAGGGCATTCAGCCCCAGCATTTT. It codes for CAWAAQGIQPQHF.

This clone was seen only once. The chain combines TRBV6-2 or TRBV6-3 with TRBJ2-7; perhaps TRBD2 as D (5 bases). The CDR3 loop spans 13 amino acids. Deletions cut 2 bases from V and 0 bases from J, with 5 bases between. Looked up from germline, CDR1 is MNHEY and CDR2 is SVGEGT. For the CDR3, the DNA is TGTGCCAGCAGTTACGACTACTCCTACGAGCAGTACTTC. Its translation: CASSYDYSYEQYF.

The DNA for the CDR3 is TGTGCCAGCTCACGGAGGGAAGAGACCCAGTACTTC. It encodes CASSRREETQYF. The chain is built from TRBV12-3 or TRBV12-4 and TRBJ2-5; a weak D match, TRBD2 (6 bases). The CDR3 contains 12 residues. Trimming removed 8 bases at V and 3 bases at J, with 10 bases between.

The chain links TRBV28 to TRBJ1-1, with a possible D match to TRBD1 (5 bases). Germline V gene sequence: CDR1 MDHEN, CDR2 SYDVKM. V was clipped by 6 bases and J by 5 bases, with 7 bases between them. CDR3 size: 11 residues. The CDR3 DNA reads TGTGCCAGCAGGCAGGGAACTGAAGCTTTCTTT. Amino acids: CASRQGTEAFF.

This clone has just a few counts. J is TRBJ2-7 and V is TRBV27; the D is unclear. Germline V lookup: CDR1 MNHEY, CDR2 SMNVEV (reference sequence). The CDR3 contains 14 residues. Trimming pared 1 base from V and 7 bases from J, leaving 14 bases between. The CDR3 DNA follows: TGTGCCAGCAGTTTATTAGACCGAGCGTGGGAGCAGTACTTC. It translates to CASSLLDRAWEQYF.

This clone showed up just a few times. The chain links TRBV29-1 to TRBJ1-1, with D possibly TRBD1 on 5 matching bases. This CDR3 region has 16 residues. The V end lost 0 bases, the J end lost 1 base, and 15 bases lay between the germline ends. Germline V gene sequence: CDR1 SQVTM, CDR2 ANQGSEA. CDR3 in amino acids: CSVEDGPIQGNTEAFF. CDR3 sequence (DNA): TGCAGCGTTGAAGATGGTCCCATCCAGGGGAACACTGAAGCTTTCTTT.

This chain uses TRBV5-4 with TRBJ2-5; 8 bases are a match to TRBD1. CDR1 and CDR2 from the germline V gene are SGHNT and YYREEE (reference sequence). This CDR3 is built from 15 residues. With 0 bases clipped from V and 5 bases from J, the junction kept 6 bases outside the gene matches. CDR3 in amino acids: CASSLAGQGAETQYF. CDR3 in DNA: TGTGCCAGCAGCTTGGCTGGGCAGGGGGCTGAGACCCAGTACTTC.

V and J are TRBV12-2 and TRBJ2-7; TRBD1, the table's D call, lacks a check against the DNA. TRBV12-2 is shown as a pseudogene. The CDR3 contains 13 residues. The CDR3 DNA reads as TGTGCAAGTCCAGTATGTAAGGGGTTCGAGCAGTACTTC. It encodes CASPVCKGFEQYF.

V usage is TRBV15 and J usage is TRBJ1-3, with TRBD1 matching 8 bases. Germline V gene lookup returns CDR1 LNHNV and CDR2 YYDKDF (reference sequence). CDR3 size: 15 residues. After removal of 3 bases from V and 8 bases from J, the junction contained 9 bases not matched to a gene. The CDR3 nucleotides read TGTGCCACCAGCAGGGATGGACAGGGCCCTGACACCATATATTTT. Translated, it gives CATSRDGQGPDTIYF.

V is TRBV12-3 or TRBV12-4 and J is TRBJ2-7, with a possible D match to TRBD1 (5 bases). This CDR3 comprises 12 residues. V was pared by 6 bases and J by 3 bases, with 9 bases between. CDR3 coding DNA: TGTGCCAGCAGCTCGCAGGGCTACGAGCAGTACTTC. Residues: CASSSQGYEQYF.

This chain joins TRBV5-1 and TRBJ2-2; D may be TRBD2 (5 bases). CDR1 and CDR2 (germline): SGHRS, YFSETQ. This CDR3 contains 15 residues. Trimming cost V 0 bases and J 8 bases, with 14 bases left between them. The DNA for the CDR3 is TGCGCCAGCAGCTTGGTGGAACACCGGGGAGGGGAGCTGTTTTTT. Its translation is CASSLVEHRGGELFF.

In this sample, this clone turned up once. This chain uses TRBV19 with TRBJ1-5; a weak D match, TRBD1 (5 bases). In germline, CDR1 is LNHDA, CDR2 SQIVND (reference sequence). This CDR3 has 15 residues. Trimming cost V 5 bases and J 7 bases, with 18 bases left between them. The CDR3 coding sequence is TGTGCCAGTAGTCCCCTGGCAGGGATCGGACAGCCCCAGCATTTT. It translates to CASSPLAGIGQPQHF.

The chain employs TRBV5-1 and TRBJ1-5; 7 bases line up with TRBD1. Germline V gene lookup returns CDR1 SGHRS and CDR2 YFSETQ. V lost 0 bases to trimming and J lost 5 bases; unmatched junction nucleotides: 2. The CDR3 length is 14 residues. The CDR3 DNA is TGCGCCAGCAGCTTGGGAGGGGGCTATCAGCCCCAGCATTTT. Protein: CASSLGGGYQPQHF.

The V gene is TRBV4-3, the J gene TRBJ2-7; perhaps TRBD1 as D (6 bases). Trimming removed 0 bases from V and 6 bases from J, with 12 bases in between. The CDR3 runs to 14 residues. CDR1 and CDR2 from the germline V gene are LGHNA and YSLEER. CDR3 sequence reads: CASSQDRTAPEQYF. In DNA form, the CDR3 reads TGCGCCAGCAGCCAAGATAGGACAGCTCCCGAGCAGTACTTC.

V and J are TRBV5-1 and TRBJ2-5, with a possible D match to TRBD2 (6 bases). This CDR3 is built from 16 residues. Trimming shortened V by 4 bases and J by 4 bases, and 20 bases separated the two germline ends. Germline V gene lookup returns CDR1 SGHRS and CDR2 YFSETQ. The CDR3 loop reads CASSHGGGASLETQYF. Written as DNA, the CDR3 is TGCGCCAGCAGCCATGGCGGCGGGGCTAGCTTAGAGACCCAGTACTTC.